The 8 T cell receptor beta chains below all came from one sample that was sequenced in a study of identifying expanded T cells in peripheral blood (dated by TCRdb to the late 2010s). Library preparation employed the immunoSEQ multiplex PCR assay. What TCRdb holds here is the immuneACCESS table cut down to in-frame rearrangements. Part of the clones is not present; checked against another copy, under half of the missing clones reflect an unresolved V gene, and the others are unexplained. The sample yields over 80,000 clones; approximately 86% were counted once. The ten largest clones represent 5.6% of the sample. The sequenced sample consisted of blood. These receptors came from a person aged 18 to 69 in good health.

The V gene is TRBV30, the J gene TRBJ1-6, with TRBD1 as a possible D gene (6 bases). The CDR3 is 14 amino acids. V shed 0 bases and J shed 10 bases, with 13 bases lying between them. Germline V gene sequence: CDR1 GTSNPN, CDR2 SVGIG (reference sequence). The CDR3 DNA reads as TGTGCCTGGAGTGTTTACAGGGAGGACTCACCCCTCCACTTT. It specifies CAWSVYREDSPLHF.

The V call is TRBV6-1, the J call TRBJ1-6; tentative D call: TRBD1 (5 bases). The CDR3 extends over 17 amino acids. V was cut by 0 bases and J by 3 bases, with 12 bases left in between. The germline gives CDR1 MNHNS, CDR2 SASEGT. This CDR3 is CASSEAKGLRYNSPLHF. The CDR3 DNA follows: TGTGCCAGCAGTGAAGCTAAGGGGTTGCGCTATAATTCACCCCTCCACTTT.

The chain recombines TRBV6-6 with TRBJ1-5; D may be TRBD1 (5 bases). In germline, CDR1 is MNHNY, CDR2 SVGAGI (reference sequence). Trimming left V 7 bases short and J 7 bases short, with 20 bases between. CDR3 length: 15 amino acids. The chain's CDR3 is CASTDAKRGNQPQHF. The CDR3 coding sequence is TGTGCCAGCACCGACGCTAAGCGGGGGAACCAGCCCCAGCATTTT.

The gene calls are TRBV6-6 and TRBJ1-1; D gene unclear. The length of the CDR3 is 14 residues. Trimming cost V 5 bases and J 1 base, with 11 bases left between them. Germline assignment: CDR1 MNHNY and CDR2 SVGAGI (reference sequence). The chain's CDR3 is CASSPTSENTEAFF. CDR3 nucleotides: TGTGCCAGCAGTCCAACGTCGGAGAACACTGAAGCTTTCTTT.

This rearrangement joins TRBV19 to TRBJ1-1, with D perhaps TRBD1 (6 bases). CDR1 is LNHDA and CDR2 is SQIVND in the germline V gene (reference sequence). The CDR3 contains 12 residues. V was clipped by 6 bases and J by 4 bases, with 9 bases between them. The CDR3 DNA follows: TGTGCCAGTAGCCACAGGGCCACTGAAGCTTTCTTT. This sequence encodes CASSHRATEAFF.

This clone was counted once. This rearrangement joins TRBV10-3 to TRBJ2-3, with 9 bases fitting TRBD1. This CDR3 is built from 15 residues. V lost 4 bases and J lost 3; bases outside the gene matches: 5. CDR1 is ENHRY, CDR2 SYGVKD, per germline. The DNA for the CDR3 is TGTGCCATCAGTGCGGGAGGACAGGGGACAGATACGCAGTATTTT. Its translation is CAISAGGQGTDTQYF.

The chain combines TRBV6-6 with TRBJ1-6; D is ambiguous. The V and J ends lost 0 bases and 12 bases respectively, with 18 bases between them. Germline lookup yields CDR1 MNHNY and CDR2 SVGAGI (reference sequence). The CDR3 consists of 16 residues. The CDR3, as DNA: TGTGCCAGCAGTTACTCGAGTATAGTGCCCCGGGGACCCCTCCACTTT. Translation gives CASSYSSIVPRGPLHF.

This sequence joins TRBV18 and TRBJ2-3; D perhaps matches TRBD1 (5 bases). The CDR3 consists of 14 residues. Germline values: CDR1 KGHSH, CDR2 LQKENI. V was clipped by 0 bases and J by 6 bases, with 10 bases between them. The CDR3 loop is CASSPPSNRDTQYF. CDR3 bases: TGTGCCAGCTCACCACCCTCTAACAGGGATACGCAGTATTTT.